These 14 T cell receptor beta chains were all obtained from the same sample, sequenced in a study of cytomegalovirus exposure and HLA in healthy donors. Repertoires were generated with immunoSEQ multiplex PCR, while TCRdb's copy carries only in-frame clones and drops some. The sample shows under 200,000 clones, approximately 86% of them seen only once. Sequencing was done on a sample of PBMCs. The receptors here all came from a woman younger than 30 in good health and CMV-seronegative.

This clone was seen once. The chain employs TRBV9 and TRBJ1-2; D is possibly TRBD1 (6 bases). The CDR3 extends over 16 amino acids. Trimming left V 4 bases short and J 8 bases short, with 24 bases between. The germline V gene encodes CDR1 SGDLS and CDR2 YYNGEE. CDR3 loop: CASSSSRSGGSPGYTF. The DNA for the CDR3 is TGTGCCAGCAGCTCAAGTAGATCGGGGGGCTCCCCGGGCTACACCTTC.

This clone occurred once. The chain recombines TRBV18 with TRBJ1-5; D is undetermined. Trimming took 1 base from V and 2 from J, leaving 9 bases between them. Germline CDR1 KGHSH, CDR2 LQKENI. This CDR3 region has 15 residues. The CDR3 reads CASSPRRPGNQPQHF. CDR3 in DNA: TGTGCCAGCTCACCACGGCGGCCAGGCAATCAGCCCCAGCATTTT.

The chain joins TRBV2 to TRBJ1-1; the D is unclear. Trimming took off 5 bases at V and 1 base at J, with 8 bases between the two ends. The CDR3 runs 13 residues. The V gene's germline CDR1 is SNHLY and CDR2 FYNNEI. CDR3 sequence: CASSLGENTEAFF. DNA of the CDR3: TGTGCCAGCAGTCTCGGAGAGAACACTGAAGCTTTCTTT.

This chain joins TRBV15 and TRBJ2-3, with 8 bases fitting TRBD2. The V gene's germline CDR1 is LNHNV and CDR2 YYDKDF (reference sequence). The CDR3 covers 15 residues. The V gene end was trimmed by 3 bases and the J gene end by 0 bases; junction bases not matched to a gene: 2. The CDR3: CATSSSSGSTDTQYF. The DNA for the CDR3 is TGTGCCACCAGCAGCTCTAGCGGGAGCACAGATACGCAGTATTTT.

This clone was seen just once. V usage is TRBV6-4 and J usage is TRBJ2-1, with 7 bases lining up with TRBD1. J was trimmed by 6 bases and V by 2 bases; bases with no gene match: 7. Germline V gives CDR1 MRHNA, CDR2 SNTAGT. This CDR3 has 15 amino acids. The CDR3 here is CASSDVHRGTNEQFF. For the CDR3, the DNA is TGTGCCAGCAGTGACGTACACAGGGGAACCAATGAGCAGTTCTTC.

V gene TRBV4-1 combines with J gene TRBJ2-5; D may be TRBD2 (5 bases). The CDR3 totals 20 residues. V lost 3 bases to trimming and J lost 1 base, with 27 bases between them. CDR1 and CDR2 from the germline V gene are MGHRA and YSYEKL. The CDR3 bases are TGCGCCAGCAGCCACATTCCCGTGAACGGGGAAGGAGGTAGCCAAGAGACCCAGTACTTC. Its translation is CASSHIPVNGEGGSQETQYF.

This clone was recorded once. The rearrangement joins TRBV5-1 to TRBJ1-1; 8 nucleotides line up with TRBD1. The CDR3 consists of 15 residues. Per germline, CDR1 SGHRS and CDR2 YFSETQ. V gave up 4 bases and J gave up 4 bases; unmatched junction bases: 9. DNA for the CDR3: TGCGCCAGCAGCGCCGGCCCGACAGGGGCCACTGAAGCTTTCTTT. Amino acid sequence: CASSAGPTGATEAFF.

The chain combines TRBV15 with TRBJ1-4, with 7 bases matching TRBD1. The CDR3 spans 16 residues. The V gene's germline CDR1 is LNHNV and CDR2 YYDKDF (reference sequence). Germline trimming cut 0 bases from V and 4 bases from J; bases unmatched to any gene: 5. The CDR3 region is CATSRDRGQSNEKLFF. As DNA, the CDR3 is TGTGCCACCAGCAGAGATCGGGGACAGAGTAATGAAAAACTGTTTTTT. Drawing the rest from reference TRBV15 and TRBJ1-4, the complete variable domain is DAMVIQNPRYQVTQFGKPVTLSCSQTLNHNVMYWYQQKSSQAPKLLFHYYDKDFNNEADTPDNFQSRRPNTSFCFLDIRSPGLGDTAMYLCATSRDRGQSNEKLFFGSGTQLSVL.

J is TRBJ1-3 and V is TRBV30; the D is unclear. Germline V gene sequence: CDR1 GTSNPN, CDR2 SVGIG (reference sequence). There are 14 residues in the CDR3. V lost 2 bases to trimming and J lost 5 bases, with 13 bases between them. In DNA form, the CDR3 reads TGTGCCTGGAGTCCCTCGGGTCAGCGAAACACCATATATTTT. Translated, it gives CAWSPSGQRNTIYF.

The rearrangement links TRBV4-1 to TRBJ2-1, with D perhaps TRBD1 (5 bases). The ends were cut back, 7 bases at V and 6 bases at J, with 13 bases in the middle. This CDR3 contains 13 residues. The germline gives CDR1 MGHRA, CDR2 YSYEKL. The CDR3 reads CASKGAGINEQFF. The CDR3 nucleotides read TGCGCCAGCAAAGGGGCAGGGATCAATGAGCAGTTCTTC.

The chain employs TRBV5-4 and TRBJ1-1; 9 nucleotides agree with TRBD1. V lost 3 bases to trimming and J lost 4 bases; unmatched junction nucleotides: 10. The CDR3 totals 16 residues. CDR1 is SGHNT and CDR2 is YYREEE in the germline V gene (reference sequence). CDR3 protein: CASSSYGQGLSTEAFF. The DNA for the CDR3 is TGTGCCAGCAGCTCCTATGGACAGGGGCTTTCCACTGAAGCTTTCTTT.

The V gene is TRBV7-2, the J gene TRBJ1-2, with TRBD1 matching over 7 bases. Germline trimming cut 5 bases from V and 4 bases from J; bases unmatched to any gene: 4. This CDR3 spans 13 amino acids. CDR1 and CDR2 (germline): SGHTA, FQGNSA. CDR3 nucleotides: TGTGCCAGCAGCCCGGACAGGCTCTATGGCTACACCTTC. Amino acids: CASSPDRLYGYTF.

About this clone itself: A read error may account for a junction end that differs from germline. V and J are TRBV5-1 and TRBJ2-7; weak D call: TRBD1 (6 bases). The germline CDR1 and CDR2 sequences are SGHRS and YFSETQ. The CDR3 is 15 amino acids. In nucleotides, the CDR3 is TGTGCCAGCAGCCTGTTCAACAGGGTCTCCTACGAGCAGTACTTC. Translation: CASSLFNRVSYEQYF.

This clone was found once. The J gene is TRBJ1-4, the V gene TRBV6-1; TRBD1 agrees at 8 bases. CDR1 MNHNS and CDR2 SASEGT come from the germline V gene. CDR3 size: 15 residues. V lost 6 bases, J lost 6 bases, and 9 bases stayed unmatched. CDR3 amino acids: CASRAKQGGDEKLFF. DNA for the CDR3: TGTGCCAGCAGGGCAAAACAGGGGGGGGATGAAAAACTGTTTTTT.